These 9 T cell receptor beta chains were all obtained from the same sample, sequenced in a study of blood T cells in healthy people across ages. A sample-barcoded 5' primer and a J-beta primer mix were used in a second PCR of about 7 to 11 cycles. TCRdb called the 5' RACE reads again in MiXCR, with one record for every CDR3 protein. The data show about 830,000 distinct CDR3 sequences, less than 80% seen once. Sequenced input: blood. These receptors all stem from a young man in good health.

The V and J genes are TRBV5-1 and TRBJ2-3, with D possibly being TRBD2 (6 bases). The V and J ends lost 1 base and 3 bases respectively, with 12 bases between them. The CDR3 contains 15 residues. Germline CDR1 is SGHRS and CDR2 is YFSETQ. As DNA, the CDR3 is TGCGCCAGCAGCTTGCAGCGGGCGGGGACAGATACGCAGTATTTT. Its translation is CASSLQRAGTDTQYF.

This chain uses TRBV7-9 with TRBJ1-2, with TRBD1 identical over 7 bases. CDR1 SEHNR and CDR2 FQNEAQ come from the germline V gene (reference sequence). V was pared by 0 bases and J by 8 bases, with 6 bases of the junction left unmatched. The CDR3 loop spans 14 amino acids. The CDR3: CASSLAGKGAGYTF. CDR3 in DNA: TGTGCCAGCAGCTTAGCGGGGAAGGGGGCAGGCTACACCTTC. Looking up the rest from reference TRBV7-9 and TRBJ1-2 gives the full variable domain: DTGVSQNPRHKITKRGQNVTFRCDPISEHNRLYWYRQTLGQGPEFLTYFQNEAQLEKSRLLSDRFSAERPKGSFSTLEIQRTEQGDSAMYLCASSLAGKGAGYTFGSGTRLTVV.

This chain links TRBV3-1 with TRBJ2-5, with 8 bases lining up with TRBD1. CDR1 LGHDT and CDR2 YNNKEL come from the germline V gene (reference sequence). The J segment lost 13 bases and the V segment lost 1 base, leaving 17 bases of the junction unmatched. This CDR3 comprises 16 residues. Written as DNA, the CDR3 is TGTGCCAGCAGCCAAGTATCATTGGATCGCAGGGGGCTTCGGTACTTC. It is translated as CASSQVSLDRRGLRYF.

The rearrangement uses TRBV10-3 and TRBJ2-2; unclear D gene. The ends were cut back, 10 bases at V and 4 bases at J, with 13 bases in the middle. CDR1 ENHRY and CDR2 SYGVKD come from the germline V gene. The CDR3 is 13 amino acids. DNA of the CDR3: TGTGCCACGAACCCACGGGTCACCGGGGAGCTGTTTTTT. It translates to CATNPRVTGELFF.

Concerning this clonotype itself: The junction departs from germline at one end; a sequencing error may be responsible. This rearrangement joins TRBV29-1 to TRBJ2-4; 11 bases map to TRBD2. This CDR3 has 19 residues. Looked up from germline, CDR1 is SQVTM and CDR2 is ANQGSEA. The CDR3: CSVEITASGGTLAENIQYF. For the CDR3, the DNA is TGCAGCGTTGAAATTACGGCTAGCGGGGGGACCTTAGCCGAAAACATTCAGTACTTC.

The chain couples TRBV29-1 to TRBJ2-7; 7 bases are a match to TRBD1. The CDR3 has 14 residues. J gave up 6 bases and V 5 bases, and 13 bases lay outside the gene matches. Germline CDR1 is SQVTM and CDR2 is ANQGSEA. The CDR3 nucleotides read TGCAGCGTTCTTTCTGGGACAGTGGCGGGCGAGCAGTACTTC. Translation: CSVLSGTVAGEQYF.

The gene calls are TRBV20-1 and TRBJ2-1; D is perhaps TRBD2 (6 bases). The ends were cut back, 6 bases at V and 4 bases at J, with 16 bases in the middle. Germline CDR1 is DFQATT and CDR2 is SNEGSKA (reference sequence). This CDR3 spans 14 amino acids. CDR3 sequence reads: CSALALAGYNEQFF. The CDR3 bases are TGCAGTGCCTTAGCGTTGGCGGGGTACAATGAGCAGTTCTTC.

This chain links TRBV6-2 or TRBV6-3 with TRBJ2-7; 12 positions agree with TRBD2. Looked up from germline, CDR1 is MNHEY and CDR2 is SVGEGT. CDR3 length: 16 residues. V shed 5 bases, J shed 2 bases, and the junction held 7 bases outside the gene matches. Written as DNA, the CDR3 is TGTGCCAGCAGTCGCGGACTAGCGGGGCAGCCCTACGAGCAGTACTTC. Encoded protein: CASSRGLAGQPYEQYF.

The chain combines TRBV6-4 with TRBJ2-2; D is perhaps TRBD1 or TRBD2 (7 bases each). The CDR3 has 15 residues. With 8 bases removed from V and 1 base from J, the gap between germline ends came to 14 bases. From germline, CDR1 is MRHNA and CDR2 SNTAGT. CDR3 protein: CASRRGGMNTGELFF. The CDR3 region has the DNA TGTGCCAGCCGCAGGGGGGGGATGAACACCGGGGAGCTGTTTTTT.